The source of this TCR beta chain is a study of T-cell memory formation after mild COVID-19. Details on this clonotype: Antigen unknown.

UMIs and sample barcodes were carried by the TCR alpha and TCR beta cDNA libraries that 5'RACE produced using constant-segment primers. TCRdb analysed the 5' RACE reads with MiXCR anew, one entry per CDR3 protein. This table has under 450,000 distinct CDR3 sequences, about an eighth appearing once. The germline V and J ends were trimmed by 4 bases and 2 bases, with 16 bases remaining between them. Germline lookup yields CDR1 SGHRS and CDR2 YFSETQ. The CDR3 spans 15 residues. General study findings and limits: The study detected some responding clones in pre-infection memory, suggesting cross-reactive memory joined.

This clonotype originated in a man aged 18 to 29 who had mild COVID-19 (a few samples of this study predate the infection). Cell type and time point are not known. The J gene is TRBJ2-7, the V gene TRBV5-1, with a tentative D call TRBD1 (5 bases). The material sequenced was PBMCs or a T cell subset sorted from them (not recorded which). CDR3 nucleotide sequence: TGCGCCAGCAGCCCGGTAGGGGCAAGCACCTACGAGCAGTACTTC. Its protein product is CASSPVGASTYEQYF.